The 31 T cell receptor beta chains below come from one sample, sequenced in a study of technical replicates of blood from several donors. Sequencing was performed with immunoSEQ multiplex PCR; in TCRdb, only in-frame clones are kept and a portion is missing. Of some 30,000 clones in the sample, 90% to 95% were seen once. The sequenced sample was PBMCs. These receptors were taken from a human donor in good health. Some clones in this sample may be carry-over from other donors' samples.

The chain is built from TRBV19 and TRBJ2-1; possible D gene TRBD2, 5 bases. The CDR3 loop spans 14 amino acids. Trimming cost V 6 bases and J 2 bases, with 11 bases left between them. The germline V gene encodes CDR1 LNHDA and CDR2 SQIVND (reference sequence). The CDR3 reads CASSAGEAYNEQFF. CDR3 sequence (DNA): TGTGCCAGTAGCGCCGGGGAAGCCTACAATGAGCAGTTCTTC.

The chain uses TRBV4-3 and TRBJ2-7; TRBD2 matches at 14 bases. The CDR3 extends over 19 amino acids. V was clipped by 2 bases and J by 8 bases; unmatched bases: 17. From germline, CDR1 is LGHNA and CDR2 YSLEER. CDR3 nucleotide sequence: TGCGCCAGCAGCCAAAACTATGAACCGGGACTAGCGGGAGCGGGGAAGCAGTACTTC. Protein sequence: CASSQNYEPGLAGAGKQYF.

This chain links TRBV11-2 with TRBJ2-7; D unclear. The CDR3 covers 14 residues. Trimming stripped 0 bases from V and 1 base from J, with 7 bases between. Germline V lookup: CDR1 SGHAT, CDR2 FQNNGV. CDR3 region: CASSLDSLSYEQYF. In nucleotides, the CDR3 is TGTGCCAGCAGCTTAGACAGTCTTTCCTACGAGCAGTACTTC.

The genes are TRBV15 and TRBJ2-1; 8 bases align to TRBD1. With V trimmed by 3 bases and J by 3 bases, 13 bases remained unmatched. CDR3 size: 18 residues. The germline V gene encodes CDR1 LNHNV and CDR2 YYDKDF (reference sequence). The CDR3 region is CATSSHQGAARFYNEQFF. The CDR3 DNA sequence: TGTGCCACCAGCAGTCATCAGGGGGCCGCCCGTTTCTACAATGAGCAGTTCTTC. Using reference TRBV15 and TRBJ2-1 for the parts outside the CDR3, the full variable domain is DAMVIQNPRYQVTQFGKPVTLSCSQTLNHNVMYWYQQKSSQAPKLLFHYYDKDFNNEADTPDNFQSRRPNTSFCFLDIRSPGLGDTAMYLCATSSHQGAARFYNEQFFGPGTRLTVL.

DNA for the CDR3: TGTGCCAGCAGTGCGCACAGTGAAAGCAATCAGCCCCAGCATTTT. As protein: CASSAHSESNQPQHF. The chain joins TRBV6-4 to TRBJ1-5; D is ambiguous. The CDR3 length is 15 residues. Germline CDR1 is MRHNA and CDR2 is SNTAGT. The V and J ends lost 4 bases and 1 base respectively, with 11 bases between them.

The V gene is TRBV30, the J gene TRBJ2-1, with D maybe TRBD2 (7 bases). The V end was cut by 7 bases, the J end by 7 bases, with 17 bases between. Germline loops: CDR1 GTSNPN, CDR2 SVGIG (reference sequence). The CDR3 has 13 residues. Written as DNA, the CDR3 is TGTGCCTCGGAGGGGGAGGGCAGGAATGAGCAGTTCTTC. Its translation is CASEGEGRNEQFF.

This rearrangement joins TRBV9 to TRBJ2-1; D is perhaps TRBD2 (6 bases). V lost 0 bases and J 12 bases, leaving 13 bases between the germline ends. In germline, CDR1 is SGDLS, CDR2 YYNGEE. This CDR3 is built from 13 residues. The CDR3 is CASSVEDRGGQFF. CDR3 DNA sequence: TGTGCCAGCAGCGTAGAAGACCGGGGAGGGCAGTTCTTC.

The rearrangement uses TRBV4-2 and TRBJ1-2; the D gene is possibly TRBD1 (6 bases). V gave up 1 base and J gave up 4 bases, with 13 bases separating them. The CDR3 is 15 amino acids. Germline CDR1 reads LGHNA; CDR2 reads YNFKEQ. For the CDR3, the DNA is TGTGCCAGCAGCCAAGTGGGTCAGGGGACCTATGGCTACACCTTC. This codes for CASSQVGQGTYGYTF.

The rearrangement uses TRBV5-1 and TRBJ2-7; the D gene is possibly TRBD1 (5 bases). The CDR3 runs to 15 residues. Germline V gene data show CDR1 as SGHRS and CDR2 as YFSETQ. Trimming pared 9 bases from V and 0 bases from J, leaving 19 bases between. The CDR3: CATSQGVPLSYEQYF. The CDR3 DNA reads TGCGCCACTTCCCAAGGGGTCCCACTCTCCTACGAGCAGTACTTC. Full variable domain (remainder filled in from reference TRBV5-1 and TRBJ2-7): KAGVTQTPRYLIKTRGQQVTLSCSPISGHRSVSWYQQTPGQGLQFLFEYFSETQRNKGNFPGRFSGRQFSNSRSEMNVSTLELGDSALYLCATSQGVPLSYEQYFGPGTRLTVT.

This clone was counted once. V gene TRBV11-2 combines with J gene TRBJ1-2, with TRBD1 as a possible D gene (6 bases). Germline V gene data show CDR1 as SGHAT and CDR2 as FQNNGV. The CDR3 totals 15 residues. V gave up 4 bases and J gave up 3 bases, with 15 bases separating them. CDR3 coding DNA: TGTGCCAGCAGCTCCCTTGCGGGGGCTCACTATGGCTACACCTTC. Translation: CASSSLAGAHYGYTF.

The J gene is TRBJ1-5, the V gene TRBV6-1; D remains unclear. V was pared by 4 bases and J by 4 bases, with 11 bases between. There are 14 residues in the CDR3. From germline, CDR1 is MNHNS and CDR2 SASEGT. CDR3 nucleotides: TGTGCCAGCAGTGTAGGAGGGAATAATCAGCCCCAGCATTTT. This encodes CASSVGGNNQPQHF.

The chain carries TRBV7-6 and TRBJ2-1; 10 bases agree with TRBD2. The CDR3 is made up of 16 amino acids. With 2 bases clipped from V and 6 bases from J, the junction kept 7 bases outside the gene matches. The germline V gene has CDR1 SGHVS and CDR2 FNYEAQ. CDR3 DNA sequence: TGTGCCAGCAGCTTATCCAGCGGGAGGGGTCGCAATGAGCAGTTCTTC. Translated: CASSLSSGRGRNEQFF. Complete variable domain (other parts from reference TRBV7-6 and TRBJ2-1): GAGVSQSPRYKVTKRGQDVALRCDPISGHVSLYWYRQALGQGPEFLTYFNYEAQQDKSGLPNDRFSAERPEGSISTLTIQRTEQRDSAMYRCASSLSSGRGRNEQFFGPGTRLTVL.

This chain joins TRBV29-1 and TRBJ2-1, with TRBD2 matching 12 bases. J lost 5 bases, V lost 6 bases, and 5 bases had no gene match. The CDR3 extends over 14 amino acids. Germline V gene data show CDR1 as SQVTM and CDR2 as ANQGSEA. The CDR3 DNA sequence: TGCAGCGTGCTCGGGACTAGCGGGCACAATGAGCAGTTCTTC. Its protein product is CSVLGTSGHNEQFF.

The genes are TRBV29-1 and TRBJ2-3; no clear D gene. Germline CDR1 is SQVTM and CDR2 is ANQGSEA. The V end was cut by 4 bases, the J end by 3 bases, with 11 bases between. The CDR3 is made up of 13 amino acids. CDR3 DNA: TGCAGCGTTGTTGGCAGATTAACAGATACGCAGTATTTT. It is translated as CSVVGRLTDTQYF.

Comment on this clone: At one end the junction does not follow the germline gene, possibly because of a read error. The rearrangement uses TRBV4-2 and TRBJ2-1; 12 bases map to TRBD2. The CDR3 has 17 residues. CDR1 is LGHNA and CDR2 is YNFKEQ in the germline V gene. CDR3: CASSQDRTSGVYSEQFF. The CDR3 nucleotides read TGTGCCAGCAGCCAAGATAGGACTAGCGGGGTGTACAGTGAGCAGTTCTTC.

The rearrangement links TRBV11-2 to TRBJ2-7; weak D call: TRBD1 (6 bases). Germline CDR1 reads SGHAT; CDR2 reads FQNNGV. The CDR3 sequence is 14 residues long. The V gene lost 5 bases and the J gene lost 3 bases, with 14 bases spanning the gap. CDR3 bases: TGTGCCAGCAGCCTCAGCAGGGGTTACTACGAGCAGTACTTC. As protein: CASSLSRGYYEQYF. Supplemented by reference TRBV11-2 and TRBJ2-7, the full variable domain reads EAGVAQSPRYKIIEKRQSVAFWCNPISGHATLYWYQQILGQGPKLLIQFQNNGVVDDSQLPKDRFSAERLKGVDSTLKIQPAKLEDSAVYLCASSLSRGYYEQYFGPGTRLTVT.

This chain connects TRBV30 to TRBJ2-5; 15 positions match TRBD2. Germline lookup yields CDR1 GTSNPN and CDR2 SVGIG (reference sequence). The CDR3 is made up of 14 amino acids. V shed 7 bases, J shed 5 bases, and the junction held 5 bases outside the gene matches. The CDR3 loop reads CASGLAGGIETQYF. The CDR3 bases are TGTGCCTCGGGACTAGCGGGAGGAATCGAGACCCAGTACTTC. Filled out from reference TRBV30 and TRBJ2-5, the complete variable domain reads SQTIHQWPATLVQPVGSPLSLECTVEGTSNPNLYWYRQAAGRGLQLLFYSVGIGQISSEVPQNLSASRPQDRQFILSSKKLLLSDSGFYLCASGLAGGIETQYFGPGTRLLVL.

The V gene is TRBV7-2, the J gene TRBJ2-7; no clear D. The V end lost 2 bases, the J end lost 2 bases, and 4 bases lay between the germline ends. CDR3 length equals 12 residues. Germline CDR1 is SGHTA and CDR2 is FQGNSA. CDR3 in DNA: TGTGCCAGCAGCTTAACTACCTACGAGCAGTACTTC. It specifies CASSLTTYEQYF.

The chain uses TRBV6-5 and TRBJ1-5; D possibly corresponds to TRBD1 (5 bases). The CDR3 runs 14 residues. CDR1 MNHEY and CDR2 SVGAGI come from the germline V gene. V was clipped by 7 bases and J by 4 bases, with 14 bases between them. This CDR3 is CASTVDRGNQPQHF. CDR3 nucleotide sequence: TGTGCCAGCACTGTTGACAGAGGAAATCAGCCCCAGCATTTT.

The gene calls are TRBV4-3 and TRBJ2-3; D is possibly TRBD2 (6 bases). This CDR3 contains 17 residues. The V end lost 0 bases, the J end lost 3 bases, and 16 bases lay between the germline ends. CDR1 and CDR2 (germline): LGHNA, YSLEER. The CDR3 spells CASSQEGGEGWTDTQYF. The CDR3 DNA reads as TGCGCCAGCAGCCAAGAAGGCGGGGAAGGTTGGACAGATACGCAGTATTTT.

The chain uses TRBV5-6 and TRBJ1-5; D not resolved. CDR1 is SGHDT and CDR2 is YYEEEE in the germline V gene. Trimming took off 5 bases at V and 4 bases at J, with 10 bases between the two ends. This CDR3 comprises 13 residues. This CDR3 reads CASSLSRNQPQHF. CDR3 coding DNA: TGTGCCAGCAGTCTATCCCGGAATCAGCCCCAGCATTTT.

The chain uses TRBV9 and TRBJ1-1, with D hard to call. With 4 bases removed from V and 7 bases from J, the gap between germline ends came to 11 bases. Germline CDR1 SGDLS, CDR2 YYNGEE. The CDR3 length is 12 residues. For the CDR3, the DNA is TGTGCCAGCAGCCCCCTTTTCGGTGAAGCTTTCTTT. This sequence encodes CASSPLFGEAFF.

The chain links TRBV9 to TRBJ2-1; 8 nucleotides match TRBD1. CDR1 is SGDLS and CDR2 is YYNGEE in the germline V gene. After removal of 3 bases from V and 2 bases from J, the junction contained 7 bases not matched to a gene. The CDR3 has 16 amino acids. The CDR3 loop is CASSGTQGAPYNEQFF. The CDR3 nucleotides are TGTGCCAGCAGCGGGACTCAGGGGGCCCCCTACAATGAGCAGTTCTTC.

The chain joins TRBV7-9 to TRBJ1-1; the match to TRBD1 covers 11 bases. There are 13 residues in the CDR3. In germline, CDR1 is SEHNR, CDR2 FQNEAQ (reference sequence). V was pared by 4 bases and J by 11 bases, with 6 bases of the junction left unmatched. The DNA of the CDR3 is TGTGCCAGCAGCTACGGACAGGGGGCGCTGGCTTTCTTT. The encoded protein is CASSYGQGALAFF. The full variable domain, with the rest looked up from reference TRBV7-9 and TRBJ1-1, is DTGVSQNPRHKITKRGQNVTFRCDPISEHNRLYWYRQTLGQGPEFLTYFQNEAQLEKSRLLSDRFSAERPKGSFSTLEIQRTEQGDSAMYLCASSYGQGALAFFGQGTRLTVV.

The rearrangement joins TRBV2 to TRBJ1-2, with D unclear. This CDR3 region has 13 residues. Germline V gives CDR1 SNHLY, CDR2 FYNNEI. Trimming pared 6 bases from V and 4 bases from J, leaving 12 bases between. The chain's CDR3 is CASRTEGFYGYTF. The CDR3 DNA reads TGTGCCAGCAGGACGGAGGGTTTCTATGGCTACACCTTC. The full variable domain, rest sourced from reference TRBV2 and TRBJ1-2, is EPEVTQTPSHQVTQMGQEVILRCVPISNHLYFYWYRQILGQKVEFLVSFYNNEISEKSEIFDDQFSVERPDGSNFTLKIRSTKLEDSAMYFCASRTEGFYGYTFGSGTRLTVV.

The chain recombines TRBV5-1 with TRBJ2-3, with 10 bases fitting TRBD2. Germline assignment: CDR1 SGHRS and CDR2 YFSETQ. V was pared by 0 bases and J by 5 bases, with 12 bases of the junction left unmatched. This CDR3 is 18 amino acids long. CDR3 bases: TGCGCCAGCAGCTTGGCTGCTAGCGGGAGCAGGATTGGAGATACGCAGTATTTT. Its protein product is CASSLAASGSRIGDTQYF. Filled out from reference TRBV5-1 and TRBJ2-3, the complete variable domain reads KAGVTQTPRYLIKTRGQQVTLSCSPISGHRSVSWYQQTPGQGLQFLFEYFSETQRNKGNFPGRFSGRQFSNSRSEMNVSTLELGDSALYLCASSLAASGSRIGDTQYFGPGTRLTVL.

This sequence joins TRBV2 and TRBJ2-7; TRBD2 matches 8 bases. Unmatched junction bases numbered 3, after V lost 3 bases and J lost 2 bases. Germline V gene lookup returns CDR1 SNHLY and CDR2 FYNNEI. The CDR3 covers 14 residues. The CDR3 DNA reads TGTGCCAGCAGTGATGCGGGGGGCGCCTACGAGCAGTACTTC. This codes for CASSDAGGAYEQYF.

For the CDR3, the DNA is TGTGCCAGCAGCCATTTCCCTCGCGGGGAGCAGTTCTTC. Protein sequence: CASSHFPRGEQFF. The chain is built from TRBV5-6 and TRBJ2-1; perhaps TRBD2 as D (5 bases). The V gene lost 4 bases and the J gene lost 10 bases, with 15 bases spanning the gap. The CDR3 totals 13 residues. The germline CDR1 and CDR2 sequences are SGHDT and YYEEEE.

The sample holds one count of this clone. CDR3 amino acids: CASSFQQGYGYTF. CDR3 DNA sequence: TGTGCCAGCAGCTTCCAGCAGGGCTATGGCTACACCTTC. The chain joins TRBV7-6 to TRBJ1-2; TRBD1 might be the D (5 bases). Germline loops: CDR1 SGHVS, CDR2 FNYEAQ. V was cut by 3 bases and J by 4 bases, with 9 bases left in between. This CDR3 spans 13 amino acids.

This chain connects TRBV27 to TRBJ2-3; 9 bases are a match to TRBD2. Germline V gene data show CDR1 as MNHEY and CDR2 as SMNVEV (reference sequence). This CDR3 has 16 residues. With V trimmed by 1 base and J by 4 bases, 6 bases remained unmatched. In DNA form, the CDR3 reads TGTGCCAGCAGTTTATTTGGCGGGGGGGCCTCAGATACGCAGTATTTT. It translates to CASSLFGGGASDTQYF.

The chain is built from TRBV27 and TRBJ1-2; D uncertain. The CDR3 runs to 15 residues. Germline V lookup: CDR1 MNHEY, CDR2 SMNVEV (reference sequence). Trimming took 5 bases from V and 5 from J, leaving 18 bases between them. The CDR3 region is CASSPLSRERYGYTF. The CDR3 DNA reads TGTGCCAGCAGTCCCCTATCCCGGGAGCGTTATGGCTACACCTTC.